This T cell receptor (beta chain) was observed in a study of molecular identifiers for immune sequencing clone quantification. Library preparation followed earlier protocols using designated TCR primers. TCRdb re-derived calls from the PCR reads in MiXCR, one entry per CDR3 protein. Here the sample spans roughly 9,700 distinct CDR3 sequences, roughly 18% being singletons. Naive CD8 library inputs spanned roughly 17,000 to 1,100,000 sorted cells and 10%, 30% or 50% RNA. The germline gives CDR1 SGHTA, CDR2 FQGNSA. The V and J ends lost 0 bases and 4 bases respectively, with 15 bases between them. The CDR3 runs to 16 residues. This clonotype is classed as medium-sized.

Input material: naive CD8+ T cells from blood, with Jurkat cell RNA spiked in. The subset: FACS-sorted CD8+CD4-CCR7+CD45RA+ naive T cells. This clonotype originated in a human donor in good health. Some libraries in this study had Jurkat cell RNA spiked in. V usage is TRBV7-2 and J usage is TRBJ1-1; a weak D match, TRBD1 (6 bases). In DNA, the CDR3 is TGTGCCAGCAGCTTAGCGCCGAGGGGGGCCAGCACTGAAGCTTTCTTT. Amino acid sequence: CASSLAPRGASTEAFF.